This T cell receptor (beta chain) was retrieved from a study of shared clonotypes between healthy human individuals. For the study at large: Researchers assigned three CD4 naive, three CD4 memory, two CD8 naive and one CD8 memory plate to each donor. Study observations and caveats: The generation probabilities recorded for non-shared clonotypes fell below those of clonotypes shared by all four donors.

The deep-level immunoSEQ assay was used. Measured with immunoSEQ multiplex PCR; TCRdb has only the in-frame clones, and not every one. The repertoire consists of roughly 2,000,000 clones, with less than 95% occurring once and the leading ten covering less than 1.5%. As to this clone: Its antigen is as yet unknown.

CD45RO-negative cells were positively selected for CCR7, leaving out terminally differentiated effector memory CD45RA+ cells. The ends lost 4 bases at V and 0 bases at J; junction bases unmatched: 7. The CDR3 length is 16 residues. Germline V gives CDR1 SEHNR, CDR2 FQNEAQ (reference sequence). Sequences were obtained from naive CD8+ T cells sorted from blood. The rearrangement links TRBV7-9 to TRBJ2-7; TRBD1 agrees at 9 bases. The clonotype comes from a man between 18 and 35 years old in good health. In DNA form, the CDR3 reads TGTGCCAGCAGCTGGGGACAGGGAGCCAACTCCTACGAGCAGTACTTC. Protein product: CASSWGQGANSYEQYF.